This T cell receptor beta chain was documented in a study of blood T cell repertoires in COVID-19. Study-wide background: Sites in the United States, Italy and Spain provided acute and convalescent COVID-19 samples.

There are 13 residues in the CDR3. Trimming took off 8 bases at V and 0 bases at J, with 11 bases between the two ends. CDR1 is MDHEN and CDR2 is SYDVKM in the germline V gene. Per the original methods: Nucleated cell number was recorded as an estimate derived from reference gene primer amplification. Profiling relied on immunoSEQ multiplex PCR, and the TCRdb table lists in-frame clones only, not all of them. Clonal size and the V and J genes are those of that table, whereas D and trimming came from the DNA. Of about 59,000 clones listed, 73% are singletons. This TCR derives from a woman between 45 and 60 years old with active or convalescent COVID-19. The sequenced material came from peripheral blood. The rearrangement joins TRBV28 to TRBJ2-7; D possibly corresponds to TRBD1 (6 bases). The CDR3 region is CASGTPSSYEQYF. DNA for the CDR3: TGTGCCAGCGGGACACCGAGCTCCTACGAGCAGTACTTC.